The source of this T cell receptor (beta chain) is a study of blood T cell repertoires in COVID-19. The Seattle site enrolled patients during active infection and followed them longitudinally. V shed 0 bases, J shed 4 bases, and the junction held 10 bases outside the gene matches. Per germline, CDR1 SGDLS and CDR2 YYNGEE. The CDR3 length is 17 residues. Study processing details: Using reference gene primer amplification, nucleated cell counts were estimated. The protocol was immunoSEQ multiplex PCR, while the TCRdb copy is restricted to in-frame clones and leaves out a portion. The V and J calls and clone size come from that table; D and trimming were worked out from the DNA. This sample yields over 50,000 clones, of which roughly two thirds are seen a single time; more than 4.5% belongs to the top ten.

The TCR was taken from a woman between 65 and 79 years old with COVID-19, enrolled during active disease. Sequenced material: peripheral blood. This sequence joins TRBV9 and TRBJ2-3; 8 bases match TRBD2. The DNA for the CDR3 is TGTGCCAGCAGCGTAGAAGATGCGGGGGGCTCGGCAGATACGCAGTATTTT. Residues: CASSVEDAGGSADTQYF.